This is a list of T cell receptor beta chains from one sample in a study of control samples from healthy donors and cancer patients. The method was immunoSEQ multiplex PCR; TCRdb's version includes in-frame clones alone and lacks a portion of them. Here the sample spans about 97,000 clones, more than 85% being singletons. The sequenced sample was blood. The source is a man aged 25 to 45 in good health. CDR3s include the opening cysteine and the closing phenylalanine or tryptophan. Fields, in order: V gene, J gene, clone size, CDR3 protein. Clone size is not always given. Where it is, it says once, few, many or a class for expanded clones.

v_call: TRBV6-2/TRBV6-3; j_call: TRBJ2-3; clone_size: .; cdr3_aa: CASSSPSQYNTQYF
v_call: TRBV28; j_call: TRBJ1-4; clone_size: .; cdr3_aa: CASTNPGGREKLFF
v_call: TRBV30; j_call: TRBJ1-5; clone_size: .; cdr3_aa: CAWGITGGARQPQHF
v_call: TRBV11-3; j_call: TRBJ2-1; clone_size: .; cdr3_aa: CASSHPDFYNEQFF
v_call: TRBV19; j_call: TRBJ1-5; clone_size: .; cdr3_aa: CASSIFRQAHQPQHF
v_call: TRBV11-2; j_call: TRBJ2-1; clone_size: .; cdr3_aa: CASSGTGGSEQFF
v_call: TRBV3-1/TRBV3-2; j_call: TRBJ1-1; clone_size: .; cdr3_aa: CASSQGRVDVGF
v_call: TRBV4-1; j_call: TRBJ1-5; clone_size: .; cdr3_aa: CASSPFGAGNQPQHF
v_call: TRBV30; j_call: TRBJ2-3; clone_size: .; cdr3_aa: CAWSKDPRTQYF
v_call: TRBV27; j_call: TRBJ2-2; clone_size: .; cdr3_aa: CASSLRNPSMAGELFF
v_call: TRBV10-1; j_call: TRBJ2-3; clone_size: .; cdr3_aa: CASSEFPAYAQYF
v_call: TRBV19; j_call: TRBJ1-1; clone_size: .; cdr3_aa: CASRDGNTEAFF
v_call: TRBV7-3; j_call: TRBJ1-1; clone_size: .; cdr3_aa: CASSLQENTEAFF
v_call: TRBV15; j_call: TRBJ1-1; clone_size: .; cdr3_aa: CATSRARENTEAFF
v_call: TRBV5-6; j_call: TRBJ2-3; clone_size: .; cdr3_aa: CASSELAGGLIRADTQYF
v_call: TRBV5-1; j_call: TRBJ2-1; clone_size: .; cdr3_aa: CASSPTVWGGYNEQFF
v_call: TRBV6-2/TRBV6-3; j_call: TRBJ2-1; clone_size: .; cdr3_aa: CASSAAQPTQFF
v_call: TRBV28; j_call: TRBJ2-5; clone_size: .; cdr3_aa: CASSLFQGGRRETQYF
v_call: TRBV7-2; j_call: TRBJ1-5; clone_size: .; cdr3_aa: CASSEVGNQPQHF
v_call: TRBV5-4; j_call: TRBJ2-1; clone_size: .; cdr3_aa: CASSLGGTSGNEQFF
v_call: TRBV7-2; j_call: TRBJ1-1; clone_size: .; cdr3_aa: CASSFRGGTEAFF
v_call: TRBV28; j_call: TRBJ2-1; clone_size: .; cdr3_aa: CASSSRLAGNYNEQFF
v_call: TRBV19; j_call: TRBJ2-5; clone_size: .; cdr3_aa: CASSMRQGLQETQYF
v_call: TRBV14; j_call: TRBJ2-5; clone_size: once; cdr3_aa: CASSQVTSGSTPEETQYF
v_call: TRBV4-3; j_call: TRBJ2-1; clone_size: .; cdr3_aa: CASSQGVGGNEQFF
v_call: TRBV5-1; j_call: TRBJ1-1; clone_size: .; cdr3_aa: CASSPTGTSKGAFF
v_call: TRBV4-1; j_call: TRBJ1-1; clone_size: .; cdr3_aa: CASSQDRADSKAFF
v_call: TRBV5-5; j_call: TRBJ1-1; clone_size: .; cdr3_aa: CASSIAGALNTEAFF
v_call: TRBV11-2; j_call: TRBJ2-1; clone_size: .; cdr3_aa: CASSLTSGINEQFF
v_call: TRBV6-4; j_call: TRBJ2-5; clone_size: .; cdr3_aa: CASSDSSGGPRFQETQYF
v_call: TRBV18; j_call: TRBJ2-1; clone_size: .; cdr3_aa: CASSPDGRNYNEQFF
v_call: TRBV10-3; j_call: TRBJ1-4; clone_size: .; cdr3_aa: CAISDGKGGEKLFF
v_call: TRBV7-8; j_call: TRBJ2-5; clone_size: .; cdr3_aa: CASSLGGQGFATQYF
v_call: TRBV2; j_call: TRBJ1-5; clone_size: many; cdr3_aa: CASSQGGAGQPQHF